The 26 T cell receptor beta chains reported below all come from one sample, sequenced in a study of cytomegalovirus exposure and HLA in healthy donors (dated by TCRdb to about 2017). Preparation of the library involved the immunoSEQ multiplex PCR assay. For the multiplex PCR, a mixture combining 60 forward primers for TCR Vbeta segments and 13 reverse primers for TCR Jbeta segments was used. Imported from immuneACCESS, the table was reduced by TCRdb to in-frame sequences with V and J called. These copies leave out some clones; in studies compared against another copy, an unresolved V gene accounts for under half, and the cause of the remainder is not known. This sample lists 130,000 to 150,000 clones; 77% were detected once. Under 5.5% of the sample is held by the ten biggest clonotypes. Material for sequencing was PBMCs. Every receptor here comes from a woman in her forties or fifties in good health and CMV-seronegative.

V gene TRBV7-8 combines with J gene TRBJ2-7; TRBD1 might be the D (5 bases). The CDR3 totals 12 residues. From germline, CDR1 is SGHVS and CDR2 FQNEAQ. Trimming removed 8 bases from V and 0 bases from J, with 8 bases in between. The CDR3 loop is CASGATSYEQYF. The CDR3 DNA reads TGTGCCAGCGGGGCCACCTCCTACGAGCAGTACTTC.

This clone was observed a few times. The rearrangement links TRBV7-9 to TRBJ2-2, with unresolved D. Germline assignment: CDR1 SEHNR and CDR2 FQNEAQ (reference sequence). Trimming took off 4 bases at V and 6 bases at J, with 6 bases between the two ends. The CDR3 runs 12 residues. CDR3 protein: CASSSQAGELFF. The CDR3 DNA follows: TGTGCCAGCAGCTCACAAGCCGGGGAGCTGTTTTTT.

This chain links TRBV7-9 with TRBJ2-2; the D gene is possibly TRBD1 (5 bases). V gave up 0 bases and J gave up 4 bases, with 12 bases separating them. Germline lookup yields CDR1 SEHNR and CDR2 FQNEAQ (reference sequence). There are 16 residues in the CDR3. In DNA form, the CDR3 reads TGTGCCAGCAGCTTAGCATTGGGGCCGGGCACCGGGGAGCTGTTTTTT. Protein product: CASSLALGPGTGELFF.

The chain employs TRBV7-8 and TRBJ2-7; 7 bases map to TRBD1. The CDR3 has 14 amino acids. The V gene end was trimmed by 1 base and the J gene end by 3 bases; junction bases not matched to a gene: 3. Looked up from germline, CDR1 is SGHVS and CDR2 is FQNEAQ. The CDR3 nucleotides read TGTGCCAGCAGCTTAGAGGCAGGGGGCTACGAGCAGTACTTC. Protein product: CASSLEAGGYEQYF.

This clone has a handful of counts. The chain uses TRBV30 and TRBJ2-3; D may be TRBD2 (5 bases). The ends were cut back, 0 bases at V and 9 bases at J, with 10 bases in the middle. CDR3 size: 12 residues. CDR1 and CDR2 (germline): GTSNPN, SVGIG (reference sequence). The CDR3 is CAWSVEAGTQYF. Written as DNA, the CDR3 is TGTGCCTGGAGTGTGGAGGCAGGCACGCAGTATTTT. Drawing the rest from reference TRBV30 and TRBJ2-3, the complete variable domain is SQTIHQWPATLVQPVGSPLSLECTVEGTSNPNLYWYRQAAGRGLQLLFYSVGIGQISSEVPQNLSASRPQDRQFILSSKKLLLSDSGFYLCAWSVEAGTQYFGPGTRLTVL.

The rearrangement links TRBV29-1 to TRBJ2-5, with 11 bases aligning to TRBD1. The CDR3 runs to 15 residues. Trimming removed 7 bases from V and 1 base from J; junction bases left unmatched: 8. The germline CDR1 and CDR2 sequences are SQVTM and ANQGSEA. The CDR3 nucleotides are TGCAGCGCCGGGACAGGGGGACTCACCCAAGAGACCCAGTACTTC. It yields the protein CSAGTGGLTQETQYF.

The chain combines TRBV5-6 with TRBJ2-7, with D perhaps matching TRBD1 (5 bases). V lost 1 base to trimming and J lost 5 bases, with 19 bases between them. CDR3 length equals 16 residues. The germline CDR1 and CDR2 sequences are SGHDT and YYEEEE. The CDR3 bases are TGTGCCAGCAGCTTGTTACCCCGGCAGGGTGGGGACGAGCAGTACTTC. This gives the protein CASSLLPRQGGDEQYF. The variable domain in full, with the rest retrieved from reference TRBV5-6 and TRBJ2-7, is DAGVTQSPTHLIKTRGQQVTLRCSPKSGHDTVSWYQQALGQGPQFIFQYYEEEERQRGNFPDRFSGHQFPNYSSELNVNALLLGDSALYLCASSLLPRQGGDEQYFGPGTRLTVT.

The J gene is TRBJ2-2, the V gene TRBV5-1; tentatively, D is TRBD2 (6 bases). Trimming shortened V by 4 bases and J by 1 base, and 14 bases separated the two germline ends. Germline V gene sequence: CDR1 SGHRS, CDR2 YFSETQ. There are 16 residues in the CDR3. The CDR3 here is CASSAGGTQNTGELFF. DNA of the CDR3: TGCGCCAGCAGCGCCGGGGGTACACAGAACACCGGGGAGCTGTTTTTT.

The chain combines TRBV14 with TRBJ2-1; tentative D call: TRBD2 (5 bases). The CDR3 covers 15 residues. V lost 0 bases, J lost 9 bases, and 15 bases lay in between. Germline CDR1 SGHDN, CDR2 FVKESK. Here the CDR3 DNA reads TGTGCCAGCAGCCAAGATTTCGGGGTGGGGAGTGAGCAGTTCTTC. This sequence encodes CASSQDFGVGSEQFF.

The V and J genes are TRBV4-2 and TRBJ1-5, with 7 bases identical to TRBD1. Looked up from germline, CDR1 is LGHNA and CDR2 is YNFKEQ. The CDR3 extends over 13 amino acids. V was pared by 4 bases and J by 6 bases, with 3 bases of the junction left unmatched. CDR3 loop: CASSPDRVQPQHF. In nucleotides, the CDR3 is TGTGCCAGCAGCCCCGACAGGGTTCAGCCCCAGCATTTT.

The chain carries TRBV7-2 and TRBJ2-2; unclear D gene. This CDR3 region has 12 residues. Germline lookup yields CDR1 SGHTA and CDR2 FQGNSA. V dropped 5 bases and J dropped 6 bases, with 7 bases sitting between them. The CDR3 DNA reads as TGTGCCAGCAGCCTGACATCCGGGGAGCTGTTTTTT. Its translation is CASSLTSGELFF.

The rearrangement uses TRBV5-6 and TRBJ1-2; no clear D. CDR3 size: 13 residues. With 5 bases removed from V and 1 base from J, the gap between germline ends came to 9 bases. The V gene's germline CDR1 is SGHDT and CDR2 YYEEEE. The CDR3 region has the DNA TGTGCCAGCAGAGCAACAGTTAACTATGGCTACACCTTC. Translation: CASRATVNYGYTF.

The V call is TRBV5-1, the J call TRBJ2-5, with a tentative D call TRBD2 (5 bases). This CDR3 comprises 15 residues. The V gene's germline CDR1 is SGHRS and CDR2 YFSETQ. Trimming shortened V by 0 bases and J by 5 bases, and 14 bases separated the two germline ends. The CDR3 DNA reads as TGCGCCAGCAGCTTGGTAGTAGCGCGAGGGGAGACCCAGTACTTC. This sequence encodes CASSLVVARGETQYF. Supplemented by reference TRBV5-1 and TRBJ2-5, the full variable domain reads KAGVTQTPRYLIKTRGQQVTLSCSPISGHRSVSWYQQTPGQGLQFLFEYFSETQRNKGNFPGRFSGRQFSNSRSEMNVSTLELGDSALYLCASSLVVARGETQYFGPGTRLLVL.

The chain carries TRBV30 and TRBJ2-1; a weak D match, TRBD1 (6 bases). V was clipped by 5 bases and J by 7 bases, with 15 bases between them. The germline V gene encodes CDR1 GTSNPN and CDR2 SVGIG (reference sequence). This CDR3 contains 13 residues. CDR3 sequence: CAWWGPEENEQFF. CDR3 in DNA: TGTGCCTGGTGGGGGCCCGAAGAAAATGAGCAGTTCTTC.

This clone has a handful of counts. CDR3 sequence reads: CASSNTDLYGDAFF. The CDR3 nucleotides read TGTGCCAGCAGTAATACGGACCTCTACGGGGATGCTTTCTTT. The chain couples TRBV2 to TRBJ1-1, with D uncertain. Trimming removed 5 bases at V and 11 bases at J, with 21 bases between. The germline gives CDR1 SNHLY, CDR2 FYNNEI. The CDR3 has 14 amino acids.

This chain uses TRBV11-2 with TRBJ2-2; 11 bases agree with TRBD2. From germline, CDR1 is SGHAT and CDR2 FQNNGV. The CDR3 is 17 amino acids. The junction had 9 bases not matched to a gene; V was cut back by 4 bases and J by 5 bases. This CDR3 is CASSSYSGGARTGELFF. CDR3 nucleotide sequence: TGTGCCAGCAGCTCCTATAGCGGGGGGGCCAGAACCGGGGAGCTGTTTTTT.

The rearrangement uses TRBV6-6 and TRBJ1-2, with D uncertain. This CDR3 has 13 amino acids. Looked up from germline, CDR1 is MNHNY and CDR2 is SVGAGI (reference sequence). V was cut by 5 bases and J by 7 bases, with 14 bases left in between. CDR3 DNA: TGTGCCAGCAGTCCGCTCGACTCGGGTGGCTACACCTTC. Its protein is CASSPLDSGGYTF.

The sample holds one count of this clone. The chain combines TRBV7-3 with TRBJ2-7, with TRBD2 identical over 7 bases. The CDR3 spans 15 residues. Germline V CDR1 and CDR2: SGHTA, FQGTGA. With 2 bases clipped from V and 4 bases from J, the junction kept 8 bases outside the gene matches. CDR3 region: CASSLDLSGVYEQYF. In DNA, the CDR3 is TGTGCCAGCAGCTTAGACCTAAGCGGGGTATACGAGCAGTACTTC.

CDR3 DNA sequence: TGTGCCAGCAGTGCGGAGTCCTACAATGAGCAGTTCTTC. This codes for CASSAESYNEQFF. The V gene is TRBV2, the J gene TRBJ2-1; D remains ambiguous. CDR3 length: 13 amino acids. Looked up from germline, CDR1 is SNHLY and CDR2 is FYNNEI. The V end was cut by 4 bases, the J end by 1 base, with 5 bases between.

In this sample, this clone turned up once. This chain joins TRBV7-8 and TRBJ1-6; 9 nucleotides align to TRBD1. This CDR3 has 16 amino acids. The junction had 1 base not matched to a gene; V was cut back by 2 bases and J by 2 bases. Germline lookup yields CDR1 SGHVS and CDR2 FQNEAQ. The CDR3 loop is CASSLTGGAYNSPLHF. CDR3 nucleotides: TGTGCCAGCAGCTTAACAGGGGGCGCCTATAATTCACCCCTCCACTTT.

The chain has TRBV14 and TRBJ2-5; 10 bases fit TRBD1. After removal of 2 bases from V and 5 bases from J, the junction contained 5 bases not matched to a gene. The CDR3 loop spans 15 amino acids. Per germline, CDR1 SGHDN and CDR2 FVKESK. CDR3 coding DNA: TGTGCCAGCAGCCAAAGACAGGGGGCGGGGGAGACCCAGTACTTC. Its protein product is CASSQRQGAGETQYF. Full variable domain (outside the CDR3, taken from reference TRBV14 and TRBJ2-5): EAGVTQFPSHSVIEKGQTVTLRCDPISGHDNLYWYRRVMGKEIKFLLHFVKESKQDESGMPNNRFLAERTGGTYSTLKVQPAELEDSGVYFCASSQRQGAGETQYFGPGTRLLVL.

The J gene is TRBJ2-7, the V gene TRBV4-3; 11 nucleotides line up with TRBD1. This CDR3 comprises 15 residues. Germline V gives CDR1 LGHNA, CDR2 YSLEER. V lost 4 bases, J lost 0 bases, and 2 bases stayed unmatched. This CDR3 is CASSPGTGGSYEQYF. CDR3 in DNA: TGCGCCAGCAGCCCCGGGACAGGGGGCTCCTACGAGCAGTACTTC.

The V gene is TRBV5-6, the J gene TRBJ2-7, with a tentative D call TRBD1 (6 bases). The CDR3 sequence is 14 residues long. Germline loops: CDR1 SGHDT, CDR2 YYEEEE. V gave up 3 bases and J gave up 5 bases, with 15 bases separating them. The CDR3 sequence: CASSYKYRVHEQYF. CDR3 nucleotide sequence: TGTGCCAGCAGCTATAAATACAGGGTCCACGAGCAGTACTTC.

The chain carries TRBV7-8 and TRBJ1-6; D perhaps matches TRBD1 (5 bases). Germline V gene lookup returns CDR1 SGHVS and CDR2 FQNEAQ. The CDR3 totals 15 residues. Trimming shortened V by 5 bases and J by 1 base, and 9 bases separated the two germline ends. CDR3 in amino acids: CASSGGKSYNSPLHF. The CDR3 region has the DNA TGTGCCAGCAGCGGGGGGAAGTCCTATAATTCACCCCTCCACTTT.

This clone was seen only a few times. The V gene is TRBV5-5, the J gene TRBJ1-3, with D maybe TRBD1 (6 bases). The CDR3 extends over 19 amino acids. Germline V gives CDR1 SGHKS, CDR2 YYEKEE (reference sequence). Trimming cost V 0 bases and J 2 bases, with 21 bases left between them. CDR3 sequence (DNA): TGTGCCAGCAGCTTGGTGGTGCGGACAGCGACTACCCCTGGAAACACCATATATTTT. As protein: CASSLVVRTATTPGNTIYF.

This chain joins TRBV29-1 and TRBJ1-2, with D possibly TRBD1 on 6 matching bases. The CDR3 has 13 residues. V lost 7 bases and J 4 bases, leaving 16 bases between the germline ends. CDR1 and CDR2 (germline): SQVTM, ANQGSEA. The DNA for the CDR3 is TGCAGCGCATTGCAGGGGACACGCTATGGCTACACCTTC. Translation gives CSALQGTRYGYTF.